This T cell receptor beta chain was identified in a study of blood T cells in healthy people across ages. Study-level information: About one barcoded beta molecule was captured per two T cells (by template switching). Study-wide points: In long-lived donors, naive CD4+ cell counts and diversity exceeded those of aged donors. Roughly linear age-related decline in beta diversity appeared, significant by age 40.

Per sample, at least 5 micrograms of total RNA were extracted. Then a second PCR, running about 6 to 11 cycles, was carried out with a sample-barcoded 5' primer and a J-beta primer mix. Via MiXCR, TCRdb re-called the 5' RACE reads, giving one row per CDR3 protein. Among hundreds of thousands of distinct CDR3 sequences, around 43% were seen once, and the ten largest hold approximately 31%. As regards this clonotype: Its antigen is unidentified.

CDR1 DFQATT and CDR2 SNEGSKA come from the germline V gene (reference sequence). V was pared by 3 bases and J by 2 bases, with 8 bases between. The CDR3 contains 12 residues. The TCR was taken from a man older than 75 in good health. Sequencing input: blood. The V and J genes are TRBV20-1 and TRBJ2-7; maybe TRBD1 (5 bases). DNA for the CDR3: TGCAGTGCTAGTGAGACAGCCTACGAGCAGTACTTC. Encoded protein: CSASETAYEQYF.